What follows are 29 T cell receptor beta chains derived from one specimen sequenced in a study of shared T cell receptors in the human thymus. The data were produced by immunoSEQ multiplex PCR, yet TCRdb's version contains in-frame clones alone and is incomplete. The sample includes hundreds of thousands of clones, roughly 90% of them seen just once. These same data were also listed under a study on human thymus T cells.

Sequencing was performed on thymocytes. Receptors originate from a boy in the first two years of life with a congenital heart defect.

The chain is built from TRBV11-2 and TRBJ2-1; 7 positions match TRBD1. CDR3 size: 13 residues. V trimming: 3 bases; J trimming: 8 bases; junction bases outside the gene matches: 4. CDR1 is SGHAT and CDR2 is FQNNGV in the germline V gene. CDR3 sequence (DNA): TGTGCCAGCAGCTTTCAGGGGGTCCATGAGCAGTTCTTC. Protein sequence: CASSFQGVHEQFF.

The V gene is TRBV28, the J gene TRBJ1-1, with D perhaps matching TRBD1 (6 bases). This CDR3 comprises 15 residues. CDR1 is MDHEN and CDR2 is SYDVKM in the germline V gene. V was trimmed by 8 bases and J by 1 base, leaving 17 bases between them. Here the CDR3 reads CASRLPGGKNTEAFF. DNA of the CDR3: TGTGCCAGCCGACTCCCTGGGGGCAAGAACACTGAAGCTTTCTTT.

The chain carries TRBV11-2 and TRBJ2-5; 8 positions match TRBD1. V shed 6 bases, J shed 5 bases, and the junction held 11 bases outside the gene matches. This CDR3 region has 15 residues. Germline loops: CDR1 SGHAT, CDR2 FQNNGV. This chain's CDR3 is CASRLRPGGTETQYF. CDR3 sequence (DNA): TGTGCCAGCAGACTAAGGCCAGGGGGCACCGAGACCCAGTACTTC. Full variable domain (remainder filled in from reference TRBV11-2 and TRBJ2-5): EAGVAQSPRYKIIEKRQSVAFWCNPISGHATLYWYQQILGQGPKLLIQFQNNGVVDDSQLPKDRFSAERLKGVDSTLKIQPAKLEDSAVYLCASRLRPGGTETQYFGPGTRLLVL.

V usage is TRBV10-1 and J usage is TRBJ2-1, with 8 bases that match TRBD2. Germline-derived CDR1 and CDR2 are WNHNN and SYGVQD (reference sequence). The CDR3 has 15 residues. V lost 8 bases and J lost 2; bases outside the gene matches: 8. The CDR3 is CASPGGAGTYNEQFF. The CDR3 DNA sequence: TGCGCCAGCCCCGGGGGGGCAGGGACCTACAATGAGCAGTTCTTC.

The chain combines TRBV11-2 with TRBJ2-7, with 8 bases identical to TRBD2. This CDR3 has 15 residues. Germline-derived CDR1 and CDR2 are SGHAT and FQNNGV. The trim removed 5 bases at V and 4 bases at J, leaving 10 bases unmatched. The CDR3 coding sequence is TGTGCCAGCAGCCGGGATACTAGCGGACCTTACGAGCAGTACTTC. Translation gives CASSRDTSGPYEQYF. The full variable domain, in which reference TRBV11-2 and TRBJ2-7 provide the parts outside the CDR3, is EAGVAQSPRYKIIEKRQSVAFWCNPISGHATLYWYQQILGQGPKLLIQFQNNGVVDDSQLPKDRFSAERLKGVDSTLKIQPAKLEDSAVYLCASSRDTSGPYEQYFGPGTRLTVT.

The chain links TRBV27 to TRBJ1-4; the D is unclear. The germline V gene has CDR1 MNHEY and CDR2 SMNVEV (reference sequence). V lost 5 bases and J lost 4, with 11 bases in between. The length of the CDR3 is 14 residues. For the CDR3, the DNA is TGTGCCAGCAGTCCGAGCTCGGGTAATGAAAAACTGTTTTTT. This encodes CASSPSSGNEKLFF.

The V call is TRBV30, the J call TRBJ2-1, with TRBD2 identical over 10 bases. Germline V gives CDR1 GTSNPN, CDR2 SVGIG (reference sequence). V lost 0 bases to trimming and J lost 4 bases; unmatched junction nucleotides: 9. The CDR3 is 17 residues long. The CDR3 reads CAWSVDPGSGGYNEQFF. The CDR3 bases are TGTGCCTGGAGTGTAGACCCGGGTAGCGGGGGGTACAATGAGCAGTTCTTC.

The V and J genes are TRBV30 and TRBJ2-7; perhaps TRBD1 as D (6 bases). This CDR3 has 15 residues. V lost 8 bases and J 4 bases, leaving 24 bases between the germline ends. Germline CDR1 reads GTSNPN; CDR2 reads SVGIG (reference sequence). CDR3 loop: CAGQGWGPNLYEQYF. The CDR3 coding sequence is TGTGCCGGACAAGGGTGGGGGCCTAATCTGTACGAGCAGTACTTC.

V and J are TRBV30 and TRBJ2-7; a weak D match, TRBD2 (5 bases). This CDR3 has 13 amino acids. Germline CDR1 reads GTSNPN; CDR2 reads SVGIG (reference sequence). The V end was cut by 2 bases, the J end by 5 bases, with 13 bases between. In DNA, the CDR3 is TGTGCCTGGAGTTGGGGAGTCTTGCACGAGCAGTACTTC. This gives the protein CAWSWGVLHEQYF.

The V and J genes are TRBV5-6 and TRBJ2-5; TRBD2 agrees at 7 bases. V shed 4 bases, J shed 2 bases, and the junction held 8 bases outside the gene matches. Germline CDR1 reads SGHDT; CDR2 reads YYEEEE. The length of the CDR3 is 15 residues. The CDR3 bases are TGTGCCAGCAGCCCCTGGACTAGTCTACAAGAGACCCAGTACTTC. As protein: CASSPWTSLQETQYF.

This clone has only one observation. This chain joins TRBV29-1 and TRBJ1-2; the D gene is possibly TRBD1 (6 bases). The CDR3 length is 14 residues. CDR1 is SQVTM, CDR2 ANQGSEA, per germline. Trimming took off 4 bases at V and 4 bases at J, with 16 bases between the two ends. This chain's CDR3 is CSVAPQGSTYGYTF. In DNA form, the CDR3 reads TGCAGCGTTGCCCCTCAGGGGTCTACCTATGGCTACACCTTC.

The chain has TRBV5-6 and TRBJ2-7; 9 nucleotides align to TRBD1. The CDR3 sequence is 17 residues long. V trimming: 0 bases; J trimming: 2 bases; junction bases outside the gene matches: 9. CDR1 and CDR2 from the germline V gene are SGHDT and YYEEEE. The CDR3 region is CASSLAGDGTGPYEQYF. CDR3 nucleotides: TGTGCCAGCAGCTTGGCGGGGGATGGGACAGGGCCCTACGAGCAGTACTTC.

The V gene is TRBV7-8, the J gene TRBJ2-7; D possibly corresponds to TRBD1 (6 bases). This CDR3 is 15 amino acids long. Trimming pared 5 bases from V and 2 bases from J, leaving 16 bases between. CDR1 and CDR2 from the germline V gene are SGHVS and FQNEAQ. The CDR3 is CASSLRQDTPYEQYF. The CDR3 DNA reads as TGTGCCAGCAGCCTCCGACAGGATACCCCCTACGAGCAGTACTTC.

CDR3 loop: CASSYGGDYGYTF. CDR3 sequence (DNA): TGTGCCAGCAGTTACGGGGGGGACTATGGCTACACCTTC. V usage is TRBV6-5 and J usage is TRBJ1-2; TRBD1 might be the D (5 bases). Germline CDR1 is MNHEY and CDR2 is SVGAGI. The V end lost 2 bases, the J end lost 3 bases, and 7 bases lay between the germline ends. This CDR3 is 13 amino acids long.

V is TRBV11-2 and J is TRBJ1-1; D remains unclear. The CDR3 is 13 amino acids. Trimming pared 2 bases from V and 2 bases from J, leaving 6 bases between. Germline CDR1 and CDR2: SGHAT and FQNNGV. The CDR3 sequence is CASSLYNNTEAFF. CDR3 in DNA: TGTGCCAGCAGCTTATACAATAACACTGAAGCTTTCTTT.

The rearrangement links TRBV5-1 to TRBJ2-5; 8 nucleotides agree with TRBD1. In germline, CDR1 is SGHRS, CDR2 YFSETQ. The CDR3 contains 15 residues. Trimming cost V 4 bases and J 5 bases; bases outside gene matches: 10. The CDR3 nucleotides are TGCGCCAGCAGCCCTAGGACAGGGAGAGGGGAGACCCAGTACTTC. This translates into CASSPRTGRGETQYF.

This clone was detected only a few times. This chain uses TRBV28 with TRBJ2-1; weak D call: TRBD2 (5 bases). Germline CDR1 MDHEN, CDR2 SYDVKM. The ends were cut back, 6 bases at V and 7 bases at J, with 16 bases in the middle. The CDR3 is 14 amino acids. For the CDR3, the DNA is TGTGCCAGCAGAACCCGCGAGGGTAGGAATGAGCAGTTCTTC. This codes for CASRTREGRNEQFF.

The genes are TRBV19 and TRBJ2-5; 13 bases map to TRBD2. V trimming: 6 bases; J trimming: 10 bases; junction bases outside the gene matches: 11. The CDR3 contains 15 residues. Germline lookup yields CDR1 LNHDA and CDR2 SQIVND (reference sequence). CDR3 sequence (DNA): TGTGCCAGTAGGCGGACTAGCGGGAGAGAGGAAAGCCAGTACTTC. It is translated as CASRRTSGREESQYF.

The genes are TRBV27 and TRBJ2-7; TRBD2 aligns across 11 bases. Germline lookup yields CDR1 MNHEY and CDR2 SMNVEV (reference sequence). V lost 6 bases and J lost 5; bases outside the gene matches: 12. This CDR3 contains 16 residues. The CDR3 here is CASSRAPLAGGDEQYF. The CDR3 region has the DNA TGTGCCAGCAGCCGCGCCCCTCTAGCGGGAGGCGACGAGCAGTACTTC.

The V call is TRBV7-2, the J call TRBJ2-5; no reliable D call. The CDR3 is 14 residues long. Germline V gene data show CDR1 as SGHTA and CDR2 as FQGNSA. The V end was cut by 1 base, the J end by 1 base, with 7 bases between. The DNA of the CDR3 is TGTGCCAGCAGCTTAGGGCGGCCCCAAGAGACCCAGTACTTC. Residues: CASSLGRPQETQYF.

The chain has TRBV4-2 and TRBJ2-2, with no clear D. CDR3 length: 14 amino acids. Looked up from germline, CDR1 is LGHNA and CDR2 is YNFKEQ. V gave up 4 bases and J gave up 1 base, with 7 bases separating them. This chain's CDR3 is CASSLVKNTGELFF. CDR3 coding DNA: TGTGCCAGCAGCCTCGTAAAGAACACCGGGGAGCTGTTTTTT.

This clone is a singleton in its sample. The genes are TRBV14 and TRBJ2-4; D is perhaps TRBD1 (5 bases). V dropped 0 bases and J dropped 2 bases, with 14 bases sitting between them. CDR1 and CDR2 (germline): SGHDN, FVKESK. CDR3 length equals 17 residues. CDR3 sequence: CASSQDSYKGSKNIQYF. Here the CDR3 DNA reads TGTGCCAGCAGCCAAGATAGTTACAAGGGGTCCAAAAACATTCAGTACTTC. The whole variable domain, remainder taken from reference TRBV14 and TRBJ2-4, is EAGVTQFPSHSVIEKGQTVTLRCDPISGHDNLYWYRRVMGKEIKFLLHFVKESKQDESGMPNNRFLAERTGGTYSTLKVQPAELEDSGVYFCASSQDSYKGSKNIQYFGAGTRLSVL.

The chain is built from TRBV5-1 and TRBJ2-1; TRBD2 agrees at 11 bases. The J segment lost 5 bases and the V segment lost 3 bases, leaving 10 bases of the junction unmatched. This CDR3 region has 17 residues. CDR1 and CDR2 from the germline V gene are SGHRS and YFSETQ. The CDR3 loop reads CASSSDLAGGHNNEQFF. CDR3 nucleotide sequence: TGCGCCAGCAGCTCGGACTTAGCGGGAGGGCATAACAATGAGCAGTTCTTC.

This CDR3 is CASSLGQGQPQHF. CDR3 nucleotide sequence: TGTGCCAGCAGCTTAGGACAGGGGCAGCCCCAGCATTTT. The V and J genes are TRBV7-2 and TRBJ1-5; the match to TRBD1 covers 8 bases. The V and J ends lost 1 base and 7 bases, in that order; junction bases with no gene match: 0. Germline CDR1 SGHTA, CDR2 FQGNSA. The CDR3 is 13 amino acids.

The genes are TRBV4-1 and TRBJ1-1; D might be TRBD1 (6 bases). Germline V gene data show CDR1 as MGHRA and CDR2 as YSYEKL. The CDR3 sequence is 14 residues long. V dropped 4 bases and J dropped 0 bases, with 9 bases sitting between them. This CDR3 reads CASSPGTMNTEAFF. The CDR3, as DNA: TGCGCCAGCAGCCCCGGGACAATGAACACTGAAGCTTTCTTT.

This clone was counted once. This chain connects TRBV18 to TRBJ1-4, with 11 bases that match TRBD1. Germline loops: CDR1 KGHSH, CDR2 LQKENI. The CDR3 contains 16 residues. V lost 1 base and J lost 13; bases outside the gene matches: 11. Here the CDR3 reads CASSPRSDRGLSGLFF. The CDR3 nucleotides read TGTGCCAGCTCACCACGATCGGACAGGGGGCTATCCGGACTGTTTTTT. Combining the CDR3 with reference TRBV18 and TRBJ1-4 gives the whole variable domain NAGVMQNPRHLVRRRGQEARLRCSPMKGHSHVYWYRQLPEEGLKFMVYLQKENIIDESGMPKERFSAEFPKEGPSILRIQQVVRGDSAAYFCASSPRSDRGLSGLFFGSGTQLSVL.

V and J are TRBV7-2 and TRBJ2-7; the match to TRBD1 covers 9 bases. V lost 5 bases to trimming and J lost 5 bases; unmatched junction nucleotides: 10. The CDR3 loop spans 15 amino acids. Germline V gene data show CDR1 as SGHTA and CDR2 as FQGNSA. The CDR3 DNA follows: TGTGCCAGCAGCATTAGGGGGACAGGGATGGACGAGCAGTACTTC. This codes for CASSIRGTGMDEQYF.

This chain uses TRBV27 with TRBJ2-3, with TRBD2 identical over 13 bases. J was trimmed by 0 bases and V by 6 bases; bases with no gene match: 6. The germline V gene has CDR1 MNHEY and CDR2 SMNVEV (reference sequence). There are 17 residues in the CDR3. CDR3 DNA: TGTGCCAGCAGAAGGACTAGCGGGAGCCTTAGCACAGATACGCAGTATTTT. Protein sequence: CASRRTSGSLSTDTQYF.

The genes are TRBV7-2 and TRBJ2-5; 15 positions agree with TRBD2. V trimming: 8 bases; J trimming: 5 bases; junction bases outside the gene matches: 18. The CDR3 has 19 residues. The V gene's germline CDR1 is SGHTA and CDR2 FQGNSA. CDR3 bases: TGTGCCAGCGGACCTTCCGGGACTAGCGGGAGGAGGGTGTGGGAGACCCAGTACTTC. As protein: CASGPSGTSGRRVWETQYF.